A selection of T cell receptor beta chains follows, all from one sample in a study of CD8+ T cells in alopecia areata. The method was immunoSEQ multiplex PCR; TCRdb's version includes in-frame clones alone and lacks a portion of them. There are fewer than 250,000 clones in the sample; 45% to 65% occur only once, and roughly 0.7% lies in the top ten. Specimen: CD4+ T cells sorted from blood, collected at week 4, from a patient treated with tofacitinib. These receptors came from a human donor with alopecia areata. The CDR3 runs from the conserved cysteine through the conserved F or W. The order of the fields is V gene, CDR3 protein.

TRBV7-2,CASSQGLDTQYF
TRBV7-2,CASRGQGTNTGELFF
TRBV1,CTSIPGGGRYEQYF
TRBV2,CASRGTSGSQQFF
TRBV4-2,CASSQRTSGFSEQYF
TRBV9,CASSDVGGGGVETQYF
TRBV30,CAWSGEVTDQPQHF
TRBV29-1,CSVESGGTDTQYF
TRBV27,CASSFLTGTGDETQYF
TRBV20-1,CSASLTRKQFF
TRBV14,CASSRGPANTGELFF
TRBV19,CASSARQGTRAFF
TRBV29-1,CSVDIDHGGETQYF
TRBV5-1,CASSRSSDEQFF
TRBV30,CAWSRYRGYEQYF
TRBV4-3,CASSGLEINEQFF
TRBV28,CASMRAFMNQPQHF
TRBV5-1,CASSFGANEAFF
TRBV30,CAWGGYRRYEQYF
TRBV4-1,CASSRDPNTEAFF
TRBV11-2,CASRGGTAPSRDIQYF
TRBV5-6,CASSLRGTSGTTDTQYF
TRBV29-1,CSVSRGGGRTYEQYF
TRBV11-2,CASSPPSGRALETQYF
TRBV7-2,CASSLSVRVNEQFF
TRBV27,CASSVGTAGQPQHF
TRBV7-9,CASSLGSGRAYNEQFF
TRBV27,CASSSTSSASSYNEQFF
TRBV29-1,CSGGTGDHGYTF
TRBV14,CASSHQGGIPNWDYGYTF
TRBV7-3,CASSPGTGGVTADTQYF
TRBV28,CASTSGTGGNQPQHF
TRBV19,CASTWSGNTEAFF
TRBV15,CATSRPLGSDEQYF
TRBV6-6,CASSYGPGSETQYF
TRBV6-5,CASSYLGQWHGYGYTF
TRBV29-1,CSVGRAGETQYF
TRBV7-9,CASSPRTGGDYGYTF
TRBV29-1,CSVWDRTYEQYF
TRBV6-5,CASSPIVRAQTQYF
TRBV27,CASRDPGGDYGYTF
TRBV29-1,CSPQTGSVGHSNQPQHF
TRBV30,CAWSVNGRFSYEQYF
TRBV29-1,CSLRSGSYNEQFF
TRBV30,CAWSIGQGDMYGYTF
TRBV10-3,CAISRDRTDQPQHF
TRBV18,CASSPQHEQYF
TRBV29-1,CSVTAGGGTDTQYF
TRBV7-6,CASSPPASYEQYF
TRBV5-1,CASRSPGLASRGQFF
TRBV5-1,CASSGKEPGLNTF
TRBV9,CASSVGGQVTEAFF
TRBV5-1,CASSLAPSGGTYEQYF
TRBV29-1,CSVGQASNQPQHF
TRBV18,CASSVLGSTDTQYF
TRBV30,CAWQKPGLASYEQYF